This entry is about one T cell receptor (beta chain). The antigen remains undetermined. The sample is drawn from a study of OX40 agonist ivuxolimab in advanced cancers. Study-wide background: As their treatment, patients were administered ivuxolimab, an agonistic anti-OX40 (CD134) antibody. Enrolled patients in dose escalation had cancers that were hepatocellular carcinoma, melanoma, renal cell or head and neck cancer. Study-level findings and limits: Partial responders receiving 0.1-3.0 mg/kg showed among the lowest clonal expansion. Expanded peripheral T-cell antigen specificity went undetermined.

Produced via immunoSEQ multiplex PCR; TCRdb's table is partial and in-frame only. The profile shows about 100,000 clones, approximately 90% of them singletons. The CDR3 totals 14 residues. Germline loops: CDR1 SSHAT, CDR2 FNYEAQ (reference sequence). With 4 bases removed from V and 7 bases from J, the gap between germline ends came to 16 bases. The TCR sequence derives from an adult with an advanced solid tumor such as melanoma, head and neck, liver or kidney cancer. The chain joins TRBV7-7 to TRBJ2-5, with TRBD1 as a possible D gene (5 bases). Sequences were derived from CD4+ or CD8+ T cells sorted from blood, sampled in a trial of the OX40 agonist ivuxolimab. This CDR3 reads CASSSTGPQGTQYF. In nucleotides, the CDR3 is TGTGCCAGCAGCTCCACAGGTCCCCAGGGGACCCAGTACTTC. The whole variable domain, filled in from reference TRBV7-7 and TRBJ2-5, reads GAGVSQSPRYKVTKRGQDVTLRCDPISSHATLYWYQQALGQGPEFLTYFNYEAQPDKSGLPSDRFSAERPEGSISTLTIQRTEQRDSAMYRCASSSTGPQGTQYFGPGTRLLVL.